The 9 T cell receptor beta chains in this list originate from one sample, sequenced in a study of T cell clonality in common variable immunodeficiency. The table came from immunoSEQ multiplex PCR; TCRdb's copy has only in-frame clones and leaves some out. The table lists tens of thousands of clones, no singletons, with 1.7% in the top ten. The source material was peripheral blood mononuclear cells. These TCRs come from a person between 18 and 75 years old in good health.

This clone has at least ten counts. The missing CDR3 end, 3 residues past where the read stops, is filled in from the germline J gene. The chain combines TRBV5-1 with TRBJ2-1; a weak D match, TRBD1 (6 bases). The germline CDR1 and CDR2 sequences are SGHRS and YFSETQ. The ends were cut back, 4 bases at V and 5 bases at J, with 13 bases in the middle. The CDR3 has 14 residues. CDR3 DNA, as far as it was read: TGCGCCAGCAGCCACCTACGGACAGACAATGAG. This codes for CASSHLRTDNE. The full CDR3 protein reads CASSHLRTDNEQFF. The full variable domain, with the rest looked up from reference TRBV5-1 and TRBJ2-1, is KAGVTQTPRYLIKTRGQQVTLSCSPISGHRSVSWYQQTPGQGLQFLFEYFSETQRNKGNFPGRFSGRQFSNSRSEMNVSTLELGDSALYLCASSHLRTDNEQFFGPGTRLTVL.

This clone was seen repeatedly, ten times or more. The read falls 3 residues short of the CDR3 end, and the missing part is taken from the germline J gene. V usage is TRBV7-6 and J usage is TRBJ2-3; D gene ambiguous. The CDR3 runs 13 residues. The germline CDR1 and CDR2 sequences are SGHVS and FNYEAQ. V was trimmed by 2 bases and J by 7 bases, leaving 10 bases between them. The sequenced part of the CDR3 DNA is TGTGCCAGCAGCTTAAGTAGAGTAAATACG. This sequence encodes CASSLSRVNT. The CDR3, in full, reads CASSLSRVNTQYF. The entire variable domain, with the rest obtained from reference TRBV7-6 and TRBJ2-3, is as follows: GAGVSQSPRYKVTKRGQDVALRCDPISGHVSLYWYRQALGQGPEFLTYFNYEAQQDKSGLPNDRFSAERPEGSISTLTIQRTEQRDSAMYRCASSLSRVNTQYFGPGTRLTVL.

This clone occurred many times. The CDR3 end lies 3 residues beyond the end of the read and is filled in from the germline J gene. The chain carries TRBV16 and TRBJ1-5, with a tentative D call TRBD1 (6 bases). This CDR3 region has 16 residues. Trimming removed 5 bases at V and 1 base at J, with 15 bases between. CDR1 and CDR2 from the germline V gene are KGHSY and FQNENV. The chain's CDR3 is CASSKYRVGSNQPQHF. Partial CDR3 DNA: TGTGCCAGCAGCAAATACAGGGTTGGGAGCAATCAGCCC.

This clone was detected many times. CDR3 DNA, as far as it was read: TGTGCCAGTAATGGGGACAGGCGACAAGTTGGCAATCAGCCC. This sequence encodes CASNGDRRQVGNQP. The CDR3 as a whole reads CASNGDRRQVGNQPQHF. The chain links TRBV19 to TRBJ1-5; the match to TRBD1 covers 8 bases. From the germline J gene comes the end of the CDR3, since the read stops 3 residues before it. CDR3 length equals 17 residues. The trim removed 7 bases at V and 2 bases at J, leaving 13 bases unmatched. CDR1 LNHDA and CDR2 SQIVND come from the germline V gene (reference sequence). Combining the CDR3 with reference TRBV19 and TRBJ1-5 gives the whole variable domain DGGITQSPKYLFRKEGQNVTLSCEQNLNHDAMYWYRQDPGQGLRLIYYSQIVNDFQKGDIAEGYSVSREKKESFPLTVTSAQKNPTAFYLCASNGDRRQVGNQPQHFGDGTRLSIL.

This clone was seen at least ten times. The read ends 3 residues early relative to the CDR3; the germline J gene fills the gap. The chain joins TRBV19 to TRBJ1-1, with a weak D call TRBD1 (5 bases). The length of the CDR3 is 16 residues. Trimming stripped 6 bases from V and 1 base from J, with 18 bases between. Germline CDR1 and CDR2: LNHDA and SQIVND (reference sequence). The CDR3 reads CASRQTTVLQNTEAFF. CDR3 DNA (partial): TGTGCCAGTAGGCAAACGACAGTTCTCCAGAACACTGAA.

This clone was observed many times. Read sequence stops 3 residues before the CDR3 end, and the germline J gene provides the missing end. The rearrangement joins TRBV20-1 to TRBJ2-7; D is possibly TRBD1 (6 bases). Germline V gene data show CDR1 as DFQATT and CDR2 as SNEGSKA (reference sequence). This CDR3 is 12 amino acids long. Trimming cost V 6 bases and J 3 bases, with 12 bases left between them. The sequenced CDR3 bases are TGCAGTGCCCGGACAGCTAACTACGAG. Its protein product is CSARTANYE. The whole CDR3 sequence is CSARTANYEQYF.

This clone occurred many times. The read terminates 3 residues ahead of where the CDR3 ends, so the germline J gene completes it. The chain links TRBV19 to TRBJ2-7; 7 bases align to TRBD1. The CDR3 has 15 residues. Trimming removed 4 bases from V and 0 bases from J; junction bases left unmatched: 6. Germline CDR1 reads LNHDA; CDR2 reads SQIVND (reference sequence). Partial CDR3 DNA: TGTGCCAGTAGTACCCGACAGGGACCCTCCTACGAG. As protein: CASSTRQGPSYE. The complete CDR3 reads CASSTRQGPSYEQYF. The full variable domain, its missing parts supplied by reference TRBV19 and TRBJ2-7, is DGGITQSPKYLFRKEGQNVTLSCEQNLNHDAMYWYRQDPGQGLRLIYYSQIVNDFQKGDIAEGYSVSREKKESFPLTVTSAQKNPTAFYLCASSTRQGPSYEQYFGPGTRLTVT.

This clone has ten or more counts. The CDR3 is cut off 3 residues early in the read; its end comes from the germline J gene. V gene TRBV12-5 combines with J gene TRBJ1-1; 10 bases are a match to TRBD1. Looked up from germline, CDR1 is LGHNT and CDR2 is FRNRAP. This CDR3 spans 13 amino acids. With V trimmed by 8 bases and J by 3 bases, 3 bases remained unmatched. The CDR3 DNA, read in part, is TGTGCTAGTAAGACAGGGGGCGACACTGAA. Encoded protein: CASKTGGDTE. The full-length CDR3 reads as CASKTGGDTEAFF.

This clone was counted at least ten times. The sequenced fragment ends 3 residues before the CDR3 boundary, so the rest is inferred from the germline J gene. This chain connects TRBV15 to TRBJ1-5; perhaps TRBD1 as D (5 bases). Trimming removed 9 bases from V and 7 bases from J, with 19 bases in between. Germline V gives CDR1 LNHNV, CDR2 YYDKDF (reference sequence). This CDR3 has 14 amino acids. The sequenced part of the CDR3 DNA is TGTGCCACTAGTACACGTCAGGGAAAGCAGCCC. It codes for CATSTRQGKQP. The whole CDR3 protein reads CATSTRQGKQPQHF.